The text below deals with one T cell receptor beta chain. Its specificity is not known. The data originate from a study of cytomegalovirus exposure and HLA in healthy donors. The PCR was carried out with 60 Vbeta primers and 13 Jbeta primers. The data were produced by immunoSEQ multiplex PCR, yet TCRdb's version contains in-frame clones alone and is incomplete. The top ten hold around 14% of the sample, which has 150,000 or so clones, about 80% seen once. The CDR3 totals 15 residues. Trimming removed 5 bases from V and 0 bases from J, with 10 bases in between. Germline CDR1 and CDR2: SGHNT and YENEEA. Study-wide findings and caveats: Highly shared sequence variants in one cluster were likely a sequencing artifact.

This sequence joins TRBV11-3 and TRBJ2-2; perhaps TRBD1 as D (5 bases). The specimen sequenced was PBMCs. This TCR derives from a woman aged 40 to 55 in good health and CMV-seronegative. The CDR3 protein is CASSQLTANTGELFF. The CDR3 nucleotides are TGTGCCAGCAGCCAACTGACAGCGAACACCGGGGAGCTGTTTTTT. The whole variable domain, remainder taken from reference TRBV11-3 and TRBJ2-2, is EAGVVQSPRYKIIEKKQPVAFWCNPISGHNTLYWYLQNLGQGPELLIRYENEEAVDDSQLPKDRFSAERLKGVDSTLKIQPAELGDSAVYLCASSQLTANTGELFFGEGSRLTVL.